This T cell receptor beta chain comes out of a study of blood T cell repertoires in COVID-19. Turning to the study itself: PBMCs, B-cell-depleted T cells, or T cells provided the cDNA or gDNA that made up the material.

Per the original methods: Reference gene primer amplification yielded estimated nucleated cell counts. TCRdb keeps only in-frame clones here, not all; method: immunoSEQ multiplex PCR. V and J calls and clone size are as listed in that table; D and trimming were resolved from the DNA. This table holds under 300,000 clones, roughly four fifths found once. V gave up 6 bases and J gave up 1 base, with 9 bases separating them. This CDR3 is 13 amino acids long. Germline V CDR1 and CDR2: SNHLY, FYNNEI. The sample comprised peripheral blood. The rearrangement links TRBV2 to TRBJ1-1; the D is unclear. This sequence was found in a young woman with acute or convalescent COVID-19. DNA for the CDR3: TGTGCCAGCAGGAAACAGCAGAACACTGAAGCTTTCTTT. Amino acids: CASRKQQNTEAFF.